This TCR beta chain comes out of a study of cytomegalovirus exposure and HLA in healthy donors. Trimming pared 3 bases from V and 4 bases from J, leaving 10 bases between. The length of the CDR3 is 14 residues. In germline, CDR1 is SEHNR, CDR2 FQNEAQ (reference sequence). PCR was performed using 60 Vbeta and 13 Jbeta primers. TCRdb's copy holds only in-frame clones and misses some; the assay was immunoSEQ multiplex PCR. The sample lists under 150,000 clones, 78% occurring once. This clone was recorded once. The sequenced sample was PBMCs. The source is a woman aged 35 to 49 in good health and CMV-seropositive. This chain links TRBV7-9 with TRBJ2-1; a weak D match, TRBD2 (5 bases). The CDR3: CASSFTRSYNEQFF. The CDR3 region has the DNA TGTGCCAGCAGCTTCACTAGATCGTACAATGAGCAGTTCTTC.